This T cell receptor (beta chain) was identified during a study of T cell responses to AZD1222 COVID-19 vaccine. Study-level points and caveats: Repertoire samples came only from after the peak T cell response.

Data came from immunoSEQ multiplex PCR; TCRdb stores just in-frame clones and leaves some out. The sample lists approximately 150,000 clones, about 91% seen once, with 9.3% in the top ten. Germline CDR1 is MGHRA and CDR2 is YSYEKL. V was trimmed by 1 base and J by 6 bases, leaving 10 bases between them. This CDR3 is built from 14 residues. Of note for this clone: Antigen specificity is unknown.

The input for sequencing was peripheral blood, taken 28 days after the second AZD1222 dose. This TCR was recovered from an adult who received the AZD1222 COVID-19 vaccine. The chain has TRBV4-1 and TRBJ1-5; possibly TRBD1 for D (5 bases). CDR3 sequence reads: CASSQVGGGQPQHF. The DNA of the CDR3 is TGCGCCAGCAGCCAAGTGGGGGGAGGTCAGCCCCAGCATTTT.